This entry lists 13 T cell receptor beta chains sequenced from one sample in a study of blood T cell repertoires in COVID-19. Method: immunoSEQ multiplex PCR; TCRdb's copy keeps in-frame clones and lacks some. The sample includes 130,000 to 150,000 clones, about nine tenths of them seen just once. Material: peripheral blood. All receptors come from a human donor in a cohort sampled during active COVID-19.

In DNA, the CDR3 is TGTGCCAGCAGCTTAAATGGTGCGGGGGCCAACGTCCTGACTTTC. As protein: CASSLNGAGANVLTF. The gene calls are TRBV7-2 and TRBJ2-6; D unresolved. Trimming took 2 bases from V and 4 from J, leaving 9 bases between them. The CDR3 has 15 amino acids. In germline, CDR1 is SGHTA, CDR2 FQGNSA.

The gene calls are TRBV15 and TRBJ2-2, with TRBD2 matching over 12 bases. Germline loops: CDR1 LNHNV, CDR2 YYDKDF (reference sequence). V was clipped by 2 bases and J by 0 bases; unmatched bases: 7. The CDR3 totals 19 residues. The CDR3 nucleotides are TGTGCCACCAGCAGACGATTTCTAGCGGGGGGGGCGAACACCGGGGAGCTGTTTTTT. Its translation: CATSRRFLAGGANTGELFF.

The V gene is TRBV28, the J gene TRBJ1-2; D unclear. The CDR3 covers 14 residues. The germline CDR1 and CDR2 sequences are MDHEN and SYDVKM. V was clipped by 5 bases and J by 2 bases, with 12 bases between them. CDR3 amino acids: CASSPLPENYGYTF. The CDR3 DNA follows: TGTGCCAGCAGTCCCTTGCCTGAGAACTATGGCTACACCTTC.

The chain is built from TRBV2 and TRBJ2-2; perhaps TRBD2 as D (6 bases). Trimming left V 8 bases short and J 2 bases short, with 15 bases between. Looked up from germline, CDR1 is SNHLY and CDR2 is FYNNEI. The CDR3 contains 15 residues. The CDR3 sequence: CASCERADNTGELFF. The CDR3 DNA reads TGTGCCAGCTGCGAGCGGGCAGACAACACCGGGGAGCTGTTTTTT.

The gene calls are TRBV6-5 and TRBJ2-7; 11 bases are shared with TRBD2. This CDR3 region has 15 residues. CDR1 is MNHEY, CDR2 SVGAGI, per germline. Trimming at V came to 2 bases and at J to 3 bases, leaving 3 bases not matched to a gene. CDR3 DNA sequence: TGTGCCAGCAGTTACCCTAGCGGGGGGATCTACGAGCAGTACTTC. As protein: CASSYPSGGIYEQYF.

This chain connects TRBV5-1 to TRBJ1-1; D is uncertain. Germline V gives CDR1 SGHRS, CDR2 YFSETQ. The CDR3 is made up of 14 amino acids. Trimming left V 0 bases short and J 0 bases short, with 6 bases between. The CDR3 loop reads CASSLGRVNTEAFF. The DNA for the CDR3 is TGCGCCAGCAGCTTGGGGAGGGTGAACACTGAAGCTTTCTTT.

This clone was counted only a few times. The chain uses TRBV6-2 or TRBV6-3 and TRBJ1-1, with TRBD1 identical over 7 bases. Trimming cost V 2 bases and J 2 bases; bases outside gene matches: 5. This CDR3 is 15 amino acids long. Germline loops: CDR1 MNHEY, CDR2 SVGEGT. This chain's CDR3 is CASSYGRQGNTEAFF. DNA for the CDR3: TGTGCCAGCAGTTACGGTCGACAGGGAAACACTGAAGCTTTCTTT.

The chain couples TRBV28 to TRBJ2-1; 11 bases are a match to TRBD2. Germline V CDR1 and CDR2: MDHEN, SYDVKM. The CDR3 consists of 16 residues. Unmatched junction bases numbered 7, after V lost 6 bases and J lost 3 bases. CDR3: CASRVTSGIHYNEQFF. The DNA of the CDR3 is TGTGCCAGCAGGGTGACTAGCGGGATTCACTACAATGAGCAGTTCTTC.

The V and J genes are TRBV2 and TRBJ1-4; tentatively, D is TRBD1 (5 bases). CDR3 length equals 16 residues. Trimming stripped 1 base from V and 4 bases from J, with 13 bases between. Germline V CDR1 and CDR2: SNHLY, FYNNEI. In DNA form, the CDR3 reads TGTGCCAGCAGTGAAGGACAGACCCGCTATAATGAAAAACTGTTTTTT. It is translated as CASSEGQTRYNEKLFF.

This rearrangement joins TRBV5-1 to TRBJ2-5, with 15 bases fitting TRBD2. The J segment lost 0 bases and the V segment lost 2 bases, leaving 8 bases of the junction unmatched. This CDR3 has 19 amino acids. The germline V gene has CDR1 SGHRS and CDR2 YFSETQ. CDR3 sequence reads: CASSLRQGLAGGDQETQYF. The CDR3 bases are TGCGCCAGCAGCTTACGCCAGGGACTAGCGGGGGGCGACCAAGAGACCCAGTACTTC.

The chain uses TRBV24-1 and TRBJ1-2; a weak D match, TRBD1 (6 bases). Germline V gene lookup returns CDR1 KGHDR and CDR2 SFDVKD. The CDR3 is 18 residues long. With 7 bases removed from V and 1 base from J, the gap between germline ends came to 24 bases. This CDR3 is CATSQNRLAGALNYGYTF. The CDR3 coding sequence is TGTGCCACCAGCCAGAACCGACTAGCAGGGGCGCTTAACTATGGCTACACCTTC.

This clone was counted once. The gene calls are TRBV2 and TRBJ2-2; D is unclear. Deletions cut 7 bases from V and 2 bases from J, with 8 bases between. The CDR3 is made up of 13 amino acids. Germline V lookup: CDR1 SNHLY, CDR2 FYNNEI. CDR3 DNA sequence: TGTGCCAGCAATATTCTTAACACCGGGGAGCTGTTTTTT. The encoded protein is CASNILNTGELFF.

This CDR3 reads CASSELAGVDTQYF. In nucleotides, the CDR3 is TGTGCCAGCAGTGAGTTAGCGGGAGTGGATACGCAGTATTTT. V is TRBV6-4 and J is TRBJ2-3, with 9 bases aligning to TRBD2. Germline-derived CDR1 and CDR2 are MRHNA and SNTAGT. The CDR3 runs 14 residues. V trimming: 3 bases; J trimming: 6 bases; junction bases outside the gene matches: 4.